These 2 T cell receptor beta chains originate from one sample sequenced in a study of identical twins. TCRdb re-called the 5' RACE reads with MiXCR, one entry per CDR3 protein. The sample includes around 680,000 distinct CDR3 sequences, over 8.5% of them seen just once. This same sample was also taken into another study, of yellow fever vaccine responses in identical twins.

The source material was PBMCs. The receptors were gathered from a woman aged 18 to 35 in good health.

This clonotype was seen only a few times. The chain links TRBV28 to TRBJ2-5; D unclear. Germline V lookup: CDR1 MDHEN, CDR2 SYDVKM. The CDR3 has 13 amino acids. V was trimmed by 10 bases and J by 7 bases, leaving 19 bases between them. For the CDR3, the DNA is TGTGCCACCGAAACCCCGACTGATCTGACCCAGTACTTC. Its protein product is CATETPTDLTQYF.

There are a few counts of this clonotype. The V gene is TRBV27, the J gene TRBJ2-2; TRBD2 matches 9 bases. CDR3 length: 19 amino acids. Germline CDR1 is MNHEY and CDR2 is SMNVEV (reference sequence). V trimming: 5 bases; J trimming: 7 bases; junction bases outside the gene matches: 20. The CDR3: CASSPGVAGVLGGDGELFF. CDR3 DNA: TGTGCCAGCAGTCCCGGGGTAGCGGGGGTTCTGGGCGGGGACGGGGAGCTGTTTTTT.